One T cell receptor (beta chain) is described in this entry. Its antigen is unknown. It has no much larger one-base neighbor in the sample; base qualities were not kept. The trial excluded patients who had a history of autoimmune disease or who were on systemic immunosuppression. Peripheral blood for TCR sequencing was drawn from every dose cohort at baseline, at cycle 4 day 1 and at cycle 7 day 1. The samples were drawn from a first-in-human, open-label, multicenter phase I dose-escalation trial of ivuxolimab. Adults with locally advanced or metastatic melanoma, renal cell carcinoma, hepatocellular carcinoma or head and neck squamous cell carcinoma were enrolled in the trial. CD4+ and CD8+ T cells were sorted separately from peripheral blood before TCR sequencing. The data were taken from a study of OX40 agonist ivuxolimab in advanced cancers. About the study as a whole: Ivuxolimab was a fully human IgG2 agonistic monoclonal antibody targeting the costimulatory receptor OX40 (CD134). Intravenous ivuxolimab was administered to patients every 2 weeks at six dose levels: 0.01, 0.1, 0.3, 1.5, 3 and 10 mg/kg. Partial responses occurred in three dose-escalation patients, of whom one had hepatocellular carcinoma and two had cutaneous melanoma. Of the roughly 50 dose-escalation patients, hepatocellular carcinoma was present in 19, melanoma in approximately 15, renal cell carcinoma in 9 and head and neck cancer in 9. Patients were allowed to have had prior anti-PD-1, anti-PD-L1 or anti-CTLA-4 therapy, and 40% of the dose-escalation patients had previously received checkpoint inhibitors. A male proportion of almost 85% and a mean age of 60 years, ranging from roughly 23 to 90, were recorded for the dose-escalation cohort. Peripheral TCRbeta sequencing was intended to test whether TCR sequence diversity was altered and clonal T-cell expansion was caused by ivuxolimab. The paper describes the monotherapy dose-escalation part (N of about 57 patients) of the phase I trial of ivuxolimab. Summary of the overall study and its limitations: Low levels of normalized T-cell clonal expansion were also seen in some patients who did not respond. In partial responders in the 0.1-3.0 mg/kg groups, normalized peripheral clonal expansion was found to be among the lowest, especially among CD8+ T cells. Antigen specificity was not determined for the clonally expanded peripheral T cells. On average, CD8+ T cells showed more expanded clones than CD4+ T cells after ivuxolimab. At doses from 0.1 to 3.0 mg/kg, clonal expansion was seen in both CD4+ and CD8+ blood T cells between baseline and week 6.

To sequence the TCRbeta CDR3 region, genomic DNA was isolated from the sorted cells. TCRbeta CDR3 regions were sequenced using the immunoSEQ Assay. The immuneACCESS repertoire file appears here via TCRdb, limited to in-frame rearrangements. These files lack a portion of the clones; in checked studies, under half of the deficit traces to unresolved V genes, and the cause of the others is not known. Here the sample has roughly 68,000 clones; roughly nine tenths occur a single time. Of the sample, approximately 4% is held by the ten largest clones. The CDR3 spans 10 residues, from the cysteine through the phenylalanine. Of the read, only the CDR3 DNA is kept; its 30 bases are in frame from base 1. The trim is 3 bases for V and 6 bases for J, with a gap of 3 bases between the germline ends. Per the germline V gene (reference sequence), DFQATT is the CDR1 and SNEGSKA is the CDR2.

The chain is made from TRBV20-1 and TRBJ2-1; there is no confident call for the D gene. The sample was CD4+ or CD8+ T cells sorted from blood, taken in a trial of the OX40 agonist ivuxolimab. The receptor comes from an adult with an advanced solid tumor such as melanoma, head and neck, liver or kidney cancer. This receptor has the CDR3 CSARSNEQFF. In nucleotide form, the sequence is TGCAGTGCTAGGAGCAATGAGCAGTTCTTC.